The sequence of this T cell receptor beta chain was determined in a study of blood T cell repertoires in COVID-19 (dated by TCRdb to about 2020). Regarding the study in general: Collaborator samples came from the United States, Italy and Spain and covered acute and convalescent phases of COVID-19. The material from the prospective study consisted of cDNA or gDNA derived from T cells, B-cell-depleted T cells, or PBMCs. The dataset comprised deeply sampled blood TCRbeta repertoires from subjects exposed to, actively infected with, or recovered from COVID-19. The repertoires were released in a freely available public database intended as a resource for research on the immune response to SARS-CoV-2. Samples came from the ongoing ImmuneRACE study (first 160 participants) plus 1,254 subjects from 6 global collaborators. Nearly every sample came with metadata listing a de-identified subject ID, COVID-19 status, age in years and sex. Where HLA class I and class II types were available, the types were taken from metadata supplied by the sample provider, not from assay-based typing.

The immunoSEQ Assay, a bias-controlled multiplex PCR, was used to amplify TCRbeta CDR3 regions from genomic DNA. Per the authors' processing: Nucleated cell counts per sample were estimated from amplification of reference gene primers within the assay. To quantify the absolute abundance of each unique TCRbeta CDR3 rearrangement, sequence reads were collapsed and filtered. For each sample, productive Simpson clonality was calculated as the square root of Simpson's diversity index over productive rearrangements. TCRdb re-hosts the immuneACCESS table, in-frame sequences only. Its copies lack some clones; in the studies checked, an unresolved V gene accounts for under half of them, and the cause for the rest is not known. V and J calls and clone size come straight from that table; D and trimming were deduced from the DNA. The sample has tens of thousands of clones on record, roughly 85% of them singletons. Clones ranked in the top ten supply roughly an eighth of the sample.

The CDR1 and CDR2 encoded by the germline V gene (reference sequence) are DFQATT and SNEGSKA. The cysteine opens and the phenylalanine closes a CDR3 of 15 amino acids. Only the CDR3 region is kept as DNA, spanning 45 bases read in frame from base 1. Trimming leaves V shorter by 3 bases and J shorter by 6 bases, with the junction holding 12 bases beyond the gene matches. Study-wide conclusions, independent of this receptor: Clinical and demographic metadata were provided uncurated, with the amount varying by source and participant.

About this clone: Its recognized antigen is unknown. No much larger clone is present one base from it, and per-base qualities are unavailable.

Whole blood was collected in K2EDTA tubes by collaborating institutions according to the institutions' own protocols. For TCRbeta analysis, collaborators shipped samples as frozen whole blood, isolated PBMCs, or DNA extracted from either of those sample types. This clonotype originated in a human donor in a cohort sampled during active COVID-19. Material for sequencing was peripheral blood. Rearrangement joined TRBV20-1 to TRBJ2-3; TRBD1 fits 7 bases in the junction. The nucleotides read TGCAGTGCTAGTGCACCGGGACAGACACTTGATACGCAGTATTTT. This codes for CSASAPGQTLDTQYF.